This T cell receptor beta chain was found in a study of tumor and adjacent non-tumor tissue in lung cancer. Across the study: There were about 12 adenocarcinoma, a couple of squamous cell carcinoma and 1 small cell lung cancer cases. Approximately 4.2 million productive TCRbeta reads were obtained per sample on average.

Three rounds of nested PCR, following a modified ARM-PCR protocol, produced the TCRbeta library. TCRdb ran MiXCR on the multiplex PCR reads and lists one entry per CDR3 protein. The sample includes approximately 80,000 distinct CDR3 sequences, approximately 80% of them seen just once. For this clonotype: As yet, its antigen is unknown. The missing conserved phenylalanine or tryptophan at the end of this CDR3 makes a read error likely.

No cell sorting was done before RNA was extracted from the tissue. This non-tumor lung sample came from over 3 cm beyond the tumor edge. The CDR3 totals 17 residues. The germline gives CDR1 SGHAT, CDR2 FQDESV (reference sequence). Study-wide results and limits: Significantly higher TCR diversity was found in tumor than normal lung. In normal lung, the top 100 clones were significantly more dominant than in tumor.

Sequencing was performed on distant non-tumor lung tissue. The chain joins TRBV11-1 to TRBJ2-5; 9 bases are a match to TRBD1. The TCR originated in a man in his fifties or sixties with non-small cell lung cancer. CDR3 nucleotide sequence: TGTGCGAGCAGCTTGGTAACAGGGGGCTTTTACCAAGAGACCCAGTACTTA. It translates to CASSLVTGGFYQETQYL.